This is a list of T cell receptor beta chains from one sample in a study of Graves' ophthalmopathy and Graves' hyperthyroidism. TCRdb re-analysed the multiplex PCR reads in MiXCR, keeping a single row per CDR3 protein. The sample includes over a million distinct CDR3 sequences, 35% to 40% of them seen just once. Sequencing was performed on peripheral blood or thyroid tissue (not recorded which). The source of these receptors is an adult man with Graves' hyperthyroidism. The CDR3 runs from the conserved cysteine through the conserved F or W. Fields, in order: clone size, D gene, V gene, J gene, CDR3 protein, CDR3 DNA. A D gene is named only where the DNA matches it firmly. Size is omitted from some rows. Given values are once, few, many or a class for expanded clones.

clone size: few; D gene: NA; V gene: TRBV6-6; J gene: TRBJ1-6; CDR3 protein: CASSPTGGDDSPLHF; CDR3 DNA: TGTGCCAGCAGTCCGACTGGAGGGGATGACTCACCCCTCCACTTT
clone size: many; D gene: NA; V gene: TRBV10-3; J gene: TRBJ1-1; CDR3 protein: CAISDSKTWDTEAFF; CDR3 DNA: TGTGCCATCAGTGATAGTAAGACCTGGGACACTGAAGCTTTCTTT
clone size: many; D gene: NA; V gene: TRBV10-3; J gene: TRBJ1-1; CDR3 protein: CAISELKIVGAAAEAFF; CDR3 DNA: TGTGCCATCAGTGAGCTTAAAATTGTAGGGGCGGCCGCTGAAGCTTTCTTT
clone size: NA; D gene: TRBD1; V gene: TRBV14; J gene: TRBJ1-2; CDR3 protein: CASSPPTGGIFYGYTF; CDR3 DNA: TGTGCCAGCAGTCCTCCGACAGGGGGCATTTTCTATGGCTACACCTTC
clone size: many; D gene: NA; V gene: TRBV24-1; J gene: TRBJ2-7; CDR3 protein: CATSGPQPHEQYF; CDR3 DNA: TGTGCCACCAGTGGCCCACAGCCCCACGAGCAGTACTTC
clone size: few; D gene: NA; V gene: TRBV15; J gene: TRBJ1-6; CDR3 protein: CAASSPQGANSPLHF; CDR3 DNA: TGTGCCGCCAGCAGTCCCCAGGGTGCGAATTCACCCCTCCACTTT
clone size: many; D gene: NA; V gene: TRBV7-9; J gene: TRBJ1-4; CDR3 protein: CASSLSRGGNEKLFF; CDR3 DNA: TGTGCCAGCAGCTTATCCAGGGGCGGTAATGAAAAACTGTTTTTT
clone size: few; D gene: NA; V gene: TRBV25-1; J gene: TRBJ2-3; CDR3 protein: CASRLTSTDTQYF; CDR3 DNA: TGTGCCAGCAGACTAACTAGCACAGATACGCAGTATTTT
clone size: NA; D gene: NA; V gene: TRBV7-6; J gene: TRBJ2-5; CDR3 protein: CASSLGGGGDETQYF; CDR3 DNA: TGTGCCAGCAGCTTAGGAGGAGGGGGCGACGAGACCCAGTACTTC
clone size: NA; D gene: NA; V gene: TRBV4-3; J gene: TRBJ2-5; CDR3 protein: CASSPGRRLRETQYF; CDR3 DNA: TGCGCCAGCAGCCCGGGACGGCGACTGCGAGAGACCCAGTACTTC
clone size: many; D gene: NA; V gene: TRBV5-1; J gene: TRBJ1-6; CDR3 protein: CASGASPNSPLHF; CDR3 DNA: TGCGCCAGCGGGGCCTCCCCCAATTCACCCCTCCACTTT
clone size: few; D gene: NA; V gene: TRBV6-5; J gene: TRBJ2-2; CDR3 protein: CASSTGDSNTGELFF; CDR3 DNA: TGTGCCAGCAGCACAGGGGACTCGAACACCGGGGAGCTGTTTTTT
clone size: many; D gene: NA; V gene: TRBV7-2; J gene: TRBJ1-1; CDR3 protein: CASSLEFFTEAFF; CDR3 DNA: TGTGCCAGCAGCTTAGAGTTCTTTACTGAAGCTTTCTTT
clone size: NA; D gene: NA; V gene: TRBV10-2; J gene: TRBJ2-7; CDR3 protein: CASSASSDDIYEQYF; CDR3 DNA: TGCGCCAGCAGTGCCAGCAGCGATGACATCTACGAGCAGTACTTC
clone size: NA; D gene: TRBD1; V gene: TRBV20-1; J gene: TRBJ1-6; CDR3 protein: CSAGDRGDRESSSLHF; CDR3 DNA: TGCAGTGCTGGAGATCGGGGAGACAGGGAGAGTTCATCCCTCCACTTT
clone size: NA; D gene: NA; V gene: TRBV7-9; J gene: TRBJ1-5; CDR3 protein: CASSFGGARTQPQHF; CDR3 DNA: TGTGCCAGCAGCTTTGGGGGGGCTAGGACTCAGCCCCAGCATTTT
clone size: many; D gene: NA; V gene: TRBV4-3; J gene: TRBJ1-6; CDR3 protein: CASSQSYDRKSPLHF; CDR3 DNA: TGCGCCAGCAGCCAATCCTACGACAGGAAATCACCCCTCCACTTT
clone size: NA; D gene: TRBD1; V gene: TRBV5-5; J gene: TRBJ2-3; CDR3 protein: CASARGQENTDTQYF; CDR3 DNA: TGCGCCAGCGCCCGGGGACAGGAGAACACAGATACGCAGTATTTT
clone size: few; D gene: TRBD2; V gene: TRBV4-2; J gene: TRBJ2-2; CDR3 protein: CASSQGTSGSYGELFF; CDR3 DNA: TGTGCCAGCAGCCAAGGGACTAGCGGGAGCTATGGGGAGCTGTTTTTT
clone size: many; D gene: TRBD1; V gene: TRBV7-8; J gene: TRBJ2-7; CDR3 protein: CASSLWPGQGLGEQYF; CDR3 DNA: TGTGCCAGCAGCCTATGGCCGGGACAGGGGTTGGGTGAGCAGTACTTC
clone size: many; D gene: NA; V gene: TRBV5-6; J gene: TRBJ1-2; CDR3 protein: CASSTGQPYGYTF; CDR3 DNA: TGTGCCAGCAGCACGGGACAACCCTATGGCTACACCTTC
clone size: many; D gene: TRBD1; V gene: TRBV9; J gene: TRBJ1-4; CDR3 protein: CASSATGTGFEKLFF; CDR3 DNA: TGTGCCAGCAGCGCGACCGGGACAGGGTTTGAAAAACTGTTTTTT
clone size: many; D gene: NA; V gene: TRBV29-1; J gene: TRBJ1-2; CDR3 protein: CSAAPSGAYGYTF; CDR3 DNA: TGCAGCGCCGCTCCCTCGGGTGCCTATGGCTACACCTTC
clone size: few; D gene: TRBD2; V gene: TRBV12-3/TRBV12-4; J gene: TRBJ2-7; CDR3 protein: CASMLAGGSYEQYF; CDR3 DNA: TGTGCCAGCATGCTAGCGGGAGGCTCCTACGAGCAGTACTTC
clone size: NA; D gene: TRBD2; V gene: TRBV10-3; J gene: TRBJ2-7; CDR3 protein: CASTPQASGSGEQYF; CDR3 DNA: TGTGCCAGCACTCCACAGGCTAGCGGGAGCGGCGAGCAGTACTTC
clone size: NA; D gene: TRBD2; V gene: TRBV10-3; J gene: TRBJ2-7; CDR3 protein: CAISLVSGSAYEQYF; CDR3 DNA: TGTGCCATCAGCTTGGTTAGCGGGAGCGCCTACGAGCAGTACTTC